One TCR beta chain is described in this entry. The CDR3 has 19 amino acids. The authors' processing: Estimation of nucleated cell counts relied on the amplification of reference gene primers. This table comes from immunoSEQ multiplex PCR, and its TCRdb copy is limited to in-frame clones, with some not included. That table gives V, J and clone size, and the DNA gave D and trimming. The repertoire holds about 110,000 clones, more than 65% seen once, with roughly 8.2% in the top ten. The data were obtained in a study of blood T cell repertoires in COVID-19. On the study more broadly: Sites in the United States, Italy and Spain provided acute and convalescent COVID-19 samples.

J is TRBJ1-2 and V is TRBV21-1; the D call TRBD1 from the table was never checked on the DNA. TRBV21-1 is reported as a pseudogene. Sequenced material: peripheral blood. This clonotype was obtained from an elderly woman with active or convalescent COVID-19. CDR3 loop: CASRSSQDRSFSRDYGYTF. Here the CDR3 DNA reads TGTGCCAGCCGCTCCAGCCAGGACAGGTCTTTTAGTCGGGACTATGGCTACACCTTC.